This TCR beta chain was sequenced in a study of blood T cell repertoires in COVID-19. Assay: immunoSEQ multiplex PCR; the TCRdb copy retains only in-frame clones and omits some. The data contain under 250,000 clones, roughly 90% of them singletons. V was cut by 6 bases and J by 2 bases, with 13 bases left in between. CDR1 is MGHDK and CDR2 is SYGVNS in the germline V gene. The length of the CDR3 is 14 residues. The sequence was obtained from a woman aged 55-75 years with acute or convalescent COVID-19. This sequence joins TRBV25-1 and TRBJ1-2; maybe TRBD1 (6 bases). The source material was peripheral blood. The CDR3 DNA is TGTGCCAGCAGCAAGACAGGCCTAAACTATGGCTACACCTTC. Residues: CASSKTGLNYGYTF.